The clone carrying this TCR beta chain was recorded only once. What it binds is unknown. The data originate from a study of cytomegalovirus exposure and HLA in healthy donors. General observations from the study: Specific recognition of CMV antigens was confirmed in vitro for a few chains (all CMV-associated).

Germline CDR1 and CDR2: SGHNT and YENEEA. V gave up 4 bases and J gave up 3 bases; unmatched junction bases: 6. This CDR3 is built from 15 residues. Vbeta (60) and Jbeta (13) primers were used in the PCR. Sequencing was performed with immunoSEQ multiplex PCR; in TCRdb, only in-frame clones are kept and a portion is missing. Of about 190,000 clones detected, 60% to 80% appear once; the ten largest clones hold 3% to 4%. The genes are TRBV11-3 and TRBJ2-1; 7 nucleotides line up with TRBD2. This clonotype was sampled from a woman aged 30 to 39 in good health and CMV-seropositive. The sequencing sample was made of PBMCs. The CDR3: CASSSLAVFYNEQFF. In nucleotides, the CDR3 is TGTGCCAGCAGCTCCCTAGCGGTCTTCTACAATGAGCAGTTCTTC. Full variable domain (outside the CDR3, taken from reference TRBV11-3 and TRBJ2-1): EAGVVQSPRYKIIEKKQPVAFWCNPISGHNTLYWYLQNLGQGPELLIRYENEEAVDDSQLPKDRFSAERLKGVDSTLKIQPAELGDSAVYLCASSSLAVFYNEQFFGPGTRLTVL.